This TCR beta chain is from a study of T cell clonality in common variable immunodeficiency. This clone was found many times. The CDR3 end falls 3 residues outside the read, so it is completed with the germline J gene. After removal of 6 bases from V and 7 bases from J, the junction contained 21 bases not matched to a gene. CDR1 is DFQATT, CDR2 SNEGSKA, per germline (reference sequence). The CDR3 is made up of 17 amino acids. Sequenced by immunoSEQ multiplex PCR; TCRdb stores in-frame clones only, minus some. The data show tens of thousands of clones, with none appearing a single time. Specimen: peripheral blood mononuclear cells. This sequence joins TRBV20-1 and TRBJ1-1, with 9 bases that match TRBD1. The origin of this receptor is a person aged 18 to 75 in good health. The CDR3 bases that were read are TGCAGTGCCCTTCCTTTGGGGTGGACAGGGGAAAAGATTGAA. This encodes CSALPLGWTGEKIE. The full-length CDR3 reads as CSALPLGWTGEKIEAFF.